The next 26 T cell receptor beta chains were all read from a single sample in a study of blood T cells in healthy people across ages. Alongside a J-beta primer mix, a sample-barcoded 5' primer served in a second PCR lasting about 7 to 12 cycles. TCRdb ran MiXCR on the 5' RACE reads and lists one entry per CDR3 protein. Of about 730,000 distinct CDR3 sequences listed, about 40% are singletons. The sample taken for sequencing was blood. All receptors derive from a woman in her sixties or seventies in good health.

A note on this clonotype: This may arise from a read error, as a much more abundant clone is one base away. The chain has TRBV12-3 or TRBV12-4 and TRBJ2-1; D perhaps matches TRBD1 (5 bases). Trimming stripped 1 base from V and 10 bases from J, with 11 bases between. The length of the CDR3 is 13 residues. Written as DNA, the CDR3 is TGTGCCAGCAGTTTAGTAGGGGATGGCGAGCAGTTCTTC. It codes for CASSLVGDGEQFF.

The V and J genes are TRBV7-2 and TRBJ2-5; no firm D call. The CDR3 totals 13 residues. Trimming shortened V by 1 base and J by 5 bases, and 8 bases separated the two germline ends. Germline V gene data show CDR1 as SGHTA and CDR2 as FQGNSA. CDR3 nucleotides: TGTGCCAGCAGCTTAGAGCCCCGGGAGACCCAGTACTTC. Translated, it gives CASSLEPRETQYF. The whole variable domain, filled in from reference TRBV7-2 and TRBJ2-5, reads GAGVSQSPSNKVTEKGKDVELRCDPISGHTALYWYRQSLGQGLEFLIYFQGNSAPDKSGLPSDRFSAERTGGSVSTLTIQRTQQEDSAVYLCASSLEPRETQYFGPGTRLLVL.

The CDR3: CASSPSSEEQFF. The CDR3 nucleotides read TGTGCCAGCTCACCGTCTAGCGAGGAGCAGTTCTTC. V is TRBV18 and J is TRBJ2-1; D possibly corresponds to TRBD2 (6 bases). This CDR3 has 12 residues. The germline V gene encodes CDR1 KGHSH and CDR2 LQKENI. Trimming removed 3 bases at V and 10 bases at J, with 10 bases between.

This chain uses TRBV11-3 with TRBJ2-1, with no clear D. Per germline, CDR1 SGHNT and CDR2 YENEEA. The V end was cut by 0 bases, the J end by 6 bases, with 9 bases between. This CDR3 comprises 14 residues. The CDR3 protein is CASSLDLHRNEQFF. The CDR3 DNA reads TGTGCCAGCAGCTTAGATCTCCACCGCAATGAGCAGTTCTTC. The full variable domain, with the rest looked up from reference TRBV11-3 and TRBJ2-1, is EAGVVQSPRYKIIEKKQPVAFWCNPISGHNTLYWYLQNLGQGPELLIRYENEEAVDDSQLPKDRFSAERLKGVDSTLKIQPAELGDSAVYLCASSLDLHRNEQFFGPGTRLTVL.

This chain connects TRBV13 to TRBJ1-6, with D tentatively TRBD1 (5 bases). Germline-derived CDR1 and CDR2 are PRHDT and FYEKMQ (reference sequence). V was trimmed by 5 bases and J by 8 bases, leaving 19 bases between them. This CDR3 has 16 amino acids. The CDR3 is CASSEHNRRGDSPLHF. The CDR3 coding sequence is TGTGCCAGCAGCGAACATAACAGGCGAGGGGATTCACCCCTCCACTTT.

V usage is TRBV25-1 and J usage is TRBJ1-6; D is unresolved. The germline CDR1 and CDR2 sequences are MGHDK and SYGVNS. This CDR3 is 14 amino acids long. Trimming took off 4 bases at V and 6 bases at J, with 10 bases between the two ends. Here the CDR3 reads CASSGPTSNSPLHF. CDR3 coding DNA: TGTGCCAGCAGTGGGCCCACCTCTAATTCACCCCTCCACTTT.

This clonotype was observed a few times. The chain combines TRBV9 with TRBJ2-7, with 9 positions matching TRBD1. Trimming cost V 1 base and J 5 bases; bases outside gene matches: 7. This CDR3 is 15 amino acids long. Germline lookup yields CDR1 SGDLS and CDR2 YYNGEE. In DNA form, the CDR3 reads TGTGCCAGCAGCGTATGGGGACAGGGCCACGACGAGCAGTACTTC. Its protein is CASSVWGQGHDEQYF.

The chain employs TRBV11-2 and TRBJ2-2; 7 nucleotides line up with TRBD2. There are 18 residues in the CDR3. The trim removed 5 bases at V and 0 bases at J, leaving 12 bases unmatched. Germline lookup yields CDR1 SGHAT and CDR2 FQNNGV. CDR3 bases: TGTGCCAGCAGCCTTTTAGCTAGCGGTAGGGCGAACACCGGGGAGCTGTTTTTT. It codes for CASSLLASGRANTGELFF.

This chain connects TRBV11-2 to TRBJ2-5; TRBD1 is a possible D gene (6 bases). The CDR3 is made up of 14 amino acids. Trimming pared 5 bases from V and 4 bases from J, leaving 14 bases between. Germline V gives CDR1 SGHAT, CDR2 FQNNGV. The CDR3 protein is CASSRQVFGETQYF. In nucleotides, the CDR3 is TGTGCCAGCAGCCGACAGGTTTTTGGAGAGACCCAGTACTTC.

This clonotype was observed a handful of times. The chain is built from TRBV11-2 and TRBJ2-7; the D gene is possibly TRBD1 (6 bases). Germline lookup yields CDR1 SGHAT and CDR2 FQNNGV. This CDR3 is built from 16 residues. V was cut by 5 bases and J by 2 bases, with 19 bases left in between. CDR3 sequence: CASSRPRTDLPYEQYF. DNA for the CDR3: TGTGCCAGCAGCCGTCCCAGGACAGACCTCCCCTACGAGCAGTACTTC.

The CDR3: CASSDDPDSGANVLTF. In DNA form, the CDR3 reads TGTGCCAGCAGCGATGACCCAGACTCTGGGGCCAACGTCCTGACTTTC. The V call is TRBV12-3 or TRBV12-4, the J call TRBJ2-6; D ambiguous. The CDR3 covers 16 residues. V shed 6 bases and J shed 0 bases, with 12 bases lying between them.

The chain combines TRBV7-8 with TRBJ1-6, with D unresolved. The CDR3 is made up of 16 amino acids. Germline CDR1 reads SGHVS; CDR2 reads FQNEAQ. Trimming cost V 2 bases and J 5 bases, with 13 bases left between them. The CDR3 coding sequence is TGTGCCAGCAGCTTATTGCTGGGCAAAAATAATTCACCCCTCCACTTT. As protein: CASSLLLGKNNSPLHF. The variable domain in full, with the rest retrieved from reference TRBV7-8 and TRBJ1-6, is GAGVSQSPRYKVAKRGQDVALRCDPISGHVSLFWYQQALGQGPEFLTYFQNEAQLDKSGLPSDRFFAERPEGSVSTLKIQRTQQEDSAVYLCASSLLLGKNNSPLHFGNGTRLTVT.

J is TRBJ2-5 and V is TRBV7-2; 7 bases line up with TRBD1. The CDR3 covers 14 residues. J gave up 0 bases and V 5 bases, and 3 bases lay outside the gene matches. Germline V CDR1 and CDR2: SGHTA, FQGNSA. This CDR3 is CASSGGQYQETQYF. CDR3 DNA sequence: TGTGCCAGCAGCGGGGGACAGTACCAAGAGACCCAGTACTTC.

In its sample, this clonotype was seen a few times. The rearrangement joins TRBV20-1 to TRBJ1-1, with D perhaps TRBD1 (5 bases). The CDR3 extends over 14 amino acids. Germline V gives CDR1 DFQATT, CDR2 SNEGSKA (reference sequence). CDR3 residues: CGGQGSGMNTEAFF. The CDR3 bases are TGCGGAGGCCAGGGCTCTGGCATGAACACTGAAGCTTTCTTT.

V gene TRBV6-2 or TRBV6-3 combines with J gene TRBJ2-5; 8 bases map to TRBD2. V shed 6 bases, J shed 11 bases, and the junction held 14 bases outside the gene matches. This CDR3 region has 14 residues. Germline V CDR1 and CDR2: MNHEY, SVGEGT. DNA of the CDR3: TGTGCCAGCAGGGCCGGGGGGGGATACAATGAGCAGTACTTC. Amino acid sequence: CASRAGGGYNEQYF.

This clonotype was seen only a few times. V gene TRBV21-1 combines with J gene TRBJ2-3; the DNA was not used to check the table's D call, TRBD2. TRBV21-1 is a pseudogene locus. The CDR3 is 17 residues long. The CDR3 sequence: CASSKGELPTSTDTQYF. The CDR3 DNA reads TGTGCCAGCAGCAAAGGGGAGCTACCTACTAGCACAGATACGCAGTATTTT.

The chain combines TRBV12-3 or TRBV12-4 with TRBJ2-5, with TRBD1 as a possible D gene (5 bases). This CDR3 region has 16 residues. V lost 2 bases, J lost 1 base, and 14 bases lay in between. The CDR3 bases are TGTGCCAGCAGTTTACAAGGGGCCGGATTCCAAGAGACCCAGTACTTC. This gives the protein CASSLQGAGFQETQYF.

In regard to this clonotype: This may come from a read error, since a much larger clone is one base off. The genes are TRBV12-3 or TRBV12-4 and TRBJ2-3; D remains unclear. The CDR3 length is 15 residues. The CDR3 sequence: CASSLSAPGSETQYF. CDR3 DNA sequence: TGTGCCAGCAGTTTGTCAGCCCCAGGTTCAGAGACGCAGTATTTT.

The chain joins TRBV20-1 to TRBJ2-1; a possible D gene is TRBD1 (5 bases). The V gene lost 5 bases and the J gene lost 13 bases, with 15 bases spanning the gap. CDR1 and CDR2 (germline): DFQATT, SNEGSKA (reference sequence). The CDR3 runs 11 residues. The CDR3 bases are TGCAGTGCTCAGGGCAGAGAGACCCAGTTCTTC. It is translated as CSAQGRETQFF.

This clonotype was recorded a few times. The rearrangement links TRBV20-1 to TRBJ1-6; D may be TRBD1 (6 bases). From germline, CDR1 is DFQATT and CDR2 SNEGSKA (reference sequence). The CDR3 has 17 residues. Trimming pared 3 bases from V and 3 bases from J, leaving 18 bases between. CDR3 sequence reads: CSASRGTFSSYNSPLHF. CDR3 bases: TGCAGTGCTAGCCGAGGGACATTTAGCAGCTATAATTCACCCCTCCACTTT.

The J gene is TRBJ2-1, the V gene TRBV11-1, with D perhaps TRBD1 (5 bases). This CDR3 region has 14 residues. V gave up 6 bases and J gave up 8 bases, with 17 bases separating them. The germline V gene encodes CDR1 SGHAT and CDR2 FQDESV (reference sequence). The CDR3 spells CASRDGQGYDEQFF. CDR3 nucleotide sequence: TGTGCCAGCAGAGATGGGCAGGGTTACGATGAGCAGTTCTTC.

This chain uses TRBV21-1 with TRBJ1-1. TRBV21-1 represents a pseudogene. The CDR3 length is 14 residues. CDR3 loop: CASSKAAAVSRAFF. In nucleotides, the CDR3 is TGTGCCAGCAGCAAAGCAGCGGCAGTAAGTAGGGCTTTCTTT.

Notes on this clonotype: An end of the junction differs from the germline gene, which may be a read error. The J gene is TRBJ2-7, the V gene TRBV7-9; TRBD1 matches at 10 bases. The CDR3 has 15 residues. The germline gives CDR1 SEHNR, CDR2 FQNEAQ (reference sequence). CDR3 DNA: TGTGCCAGCAGCTTAGCCGGGACAGGGGCCTACGAGCTGTACTTC. It encodes CASSLAGTGAYELYF.

This clonotype was found many times. The chain is built from TRBV29-1 and TRBJ2-3, with 9 bases identical to TRBD1. CDR3 length: 15 residues. Germline CDR1 and CDR2: SQVTM and ANQGSEA. Trimming cost V 7 bases and J 3 bases; bases outside gene matches: 11. CDR3 bases: TGCAGCGCCCCACCGGGACAGGGTATGACAGATACGCAGTATTTT. This sequence encodes CSAPPGQGMTDTQYF.

This chain joins TRBV29-1 and TRBJ1-2; no firm D call. The germline V gene encodes CDR1 SQVTM and CDR2 ANQGSEA. This CDR3 contains 14 residues. Trimming pared 0 bases from V and 2 bases from J, leaving 10 bases between. The CDR3 DNA reads as TGCAGCGTTGAAGAGGGCAGTGGGAACTATGGCTACACCTTC. This codes for CSVEEGSGNYGYTF. The full variable domain, rest sourced from reference TRBV29-1 and TRBJ1-2, is SAVISQKPSRDICQRGTSLTIQCQVDSQVTMMFWYRQQPGQSLTLIATANQGSEATYESGFVIDKFPISRPNLTFSTLTVSNMSPEDSSIYLCSVEEGSGNYGYTFGSGTRLTVV.

The chain carries TRBV6-5 and TRBJ2-3, with D unclear. CDR3 length: 14 residues. Germline CDR1 and CDR2: MNHEY and SVGAGI. V was shortened by 7 bases and J by 2 bases, with 13 bases between the two germline ends. The CDR3 nucleotides read TGTGCCAGCAAAGCATCTCTCTCCACAGATACGCAGTATTTT. Its translation is CASKASLSTDTQYF.